The next 21 T cell receptor beta chains were all read from a single sample in a study of cytomegalovirus exposure and HLA in healthy donors. The primer mix had 60 Vbeta and 13 Jbeta primers. The protocol was immunoSEQ multiplex PCR, while the TCRdb copy is restricted to in-frame clones and leaves out a portion. The sample yields about 200,000 clones, around three quarters seen once. The sample consisted of PBMCs. The origin of the receptors is a woman aged 30 to 39 in good health and CMV-seronegative.

The chain joins TRBV28 to TRBJ2-7, with TRBD2 matching over 12 bases. V was pared by 3 bases and J by 4 bases, with 13 bases of the junction left unmatched. Germline V gene sequence: CDR1 MDHEN, CDR2 SYDVKM. This CDR3 has 18 amino acids. Here the CDR3 DNA reads TGTGCCAGCAGTTTTCCGACAGGACTAGCGGGACTTGCGTACGAGCAGTACTTC. Translating gives CASSFPTGLAGLAYEQYF.

The chain links TRBV6-6 to TRBJ2-7; 8 positions match TRBD1. Germline V gene lookup returns CDR1 MNHNY and CDR2 SVGAGI (reference sequence). Trimming took 8 bases from V and 0 from J; bases not matched to a gene: 6. This CDR3 region has 14 residues. The CDR3 nucleotides read TGTGCCAGCGCAGGGGGCCCCCTCTCCTACGAGCAGTACTTC. Translating gives CASAGGPLSYEQYF.

The V call is TRBV7-3, the J call TRBJ2-7, with a tentative D call TRBD1 (7 bases). The V and J ends lost 1 base and 3 bases respectively, with 16 bases between them. CDR1 is SGHTA and CDR2 is FQGTGA in the germline V gene. The CDR3 loop spans 16 amino acids. The chain's CDR3 is CASSLNGGDSNYEQYF. The CDR3 region has the DNA TGTGCCAGCAGCTTAAATGGCGGGGACAGCAACTACGAGCAGTACTTC. Drawing the rest from reference TRBV7-3 and TRBJ2-7, the complete variable domain is GAGVSQTPSNKVTEKGKYVELRCDPISGHTALYWYRQSLGQGPEFLIYFQGTGAADDSGLPNDRFFAVRPEGSVSTLKIQRTERGDSAVYLCASSLNGGDSNYEQYFGPGTRLTVT.

This clone came up a few times. This chain connects TRBV7-8 to TRBJ2-3; 7 nucleotides match TRBD1. The CDR3 extends over 16 amino acids. Germline V gives CDR1 SGHVS, CDR2 FQNEAQ. V lost 0 bases to trimming and J lost 2 bases; unmatched junction nucleotides: 5. CDR3 sequence reads: CASSLALTGTTDTQYF. In nucleotides, the CDR3 is TGTGCCAGCAGCTTAGCGCTGACAGGGACCACAGATACGCAGTATTTT. The full variable domain, completed using reference TRBV7-8 and TRBJ2-3, is GAGVSQSPRYKVAKRGQDVALRCDPISGHVSLFWYQQALGQGPEFLTYFQNEAQLDKSGLPSDRFFAERPEGSVSTLKIQRTQQEDSAVYLCASSLALTGTTDTQYFGPGTRLTVL.

V and J are TRBV4-1 and TRBJ2-7; TRBD1 is a possible D gene (5 bases). CDR1 MGHRA and CDR2 YSYEKL come from the germline V gene. V was trimmed by 0 bases and J by 2 bases, leaving 20 bases between them. The CDR3 has 18 residues. The CDR3 DNA reads as TGCGCCAGCAGCCAAGATCCCCAAGGACACGATACGACCTACGAGCAGTACTTC. As protein: CASSQDPQGHDTTYEQYF.

The chain is built from TRBV5-4 and TRBJ1-2, with a tentative D call TRBD1 (5 bases). Germline V gene sequence: CDR1 SGHNT, CDR2 YYREEE (reference sequence). There are 15 residues in the CDR3. V was shortened by 4 bases and J by 2 bases, with 15 bases between the two germline ends. The DNA of the CDR3 is TGTGCCAGCAGCCCGACAGTGCCTTTAAACTATGGCTACACCTTC. As protein: CASSPTVPLNYGYTF.

The V and J genes are TRBV7-8 and TRBJ1-5; the match to TRBD1 covers 7 bases. The junction had 7 bases not matched to a gene; V was cut back by 5 bases and J by 3 bases. Germline V gene data show CDR1 as SGHVS and CDR2 as FQNEAQ. The CDR3 is made up of 15 amino acids. The CDR3 loop is CASSLGGQINQPQHF. In nucleotides, the CDR3 is TGTGCCAGCAGCCTGGGGGGACAGATCAATCAGCCCCAGCATTTT. Looking up the rest from reference TRBV7-8 and TRBJ1-5 gives the full variable domain: GAGVSQSPRYKVAKRGQDVALRCDPISGHVSLFWYQQALGQGPEFLTYFQNEAQLDKSGLPSDRFFAERPEGSVSTLKIQRTQQEDSAVYLCASSLGGQINQPQHFGDGTRLSIL.

The rearrangement uses TRBV9 and TRBJ2-2; no clear D gene. The germline gives CDR1 SGDLS, CDR2 YYNGEE. This CDR3 has 15 amino acids. V lost 3 bases, J lost 0 bases, and 9 bases lay in between. The CDR3 nucleotides are TGTGCCAGCAGCGCCAGAGGCACGAACACCGGGGAGCTGTTTTTT. Its translation is CASSARGTNTGELFF. Filled out from reference TRBV9 and TRBJ2-2, the complete variable domain reads DSGVTQTPKHLITATGQRVTLRCSPRSGDLSVYWYQQSLDQGLQFLIQYYNGEERAKGNILERFSAQQFPDLHSELNLSSLELGDSALYFCASSARGTNTGELFFGEGSRLTVL.

The chain uses TRBV4-1 and TRBJ1-2; maybe TRBD1 (6 bases). The CDR3 covers 16 residues. The V end was cut by 2 bases, the J end by 6 bases, with 19 bases between. Per germline, CDR1 MGHRA and CDR2 YSYEKL. The DNA for the CDR3 is TGCGCCAGCAGCCAAACCGGGACATTCTCCGCTCATGGCTACACCTTC. It specifies CASSQTGTFSAHGYTF.

CDR3 sequence (DNA): TGCGCCAGCAGTGAGGGATCAGCGGGGGTGTCAGATACGCAGTATTTT. Translating gives CASSEGSAGVSDTQYF. The chain couples TRBV10-1 to TRBJ2-3, with 8 bases that match TRBD2. There are 16 residues in the CDR3. Germline V gene lookup returns CDR1 WNHNN and CDR2 SYGVQD (reference sequence). V lost 2 bases to trimming and J lost 4 bases; unmatched junction nucleotides: 8.

The rearrangement joins TRBV5-6 to TRBJ1-2; 7 bases line up with TRBD1. Germline CDR1 is SGHDT and CDR2 is YYEEEE. This CDR3 is built from 16 residues. With 4 bases clipped from V and 0 bases from J, the junction kept 9 bases outside the gene matches. CDR3 DNA sequence: TGTGCCAGCAGCCTCGGGACAGCACTATCTAACTATGGCTACACCTTC. This gives the protein CASSLGTALSNYGYTF.

This chain uses TRBV9 with TRBJ2-5, with TRBD2 identical over 8 bases. Germline loops: CDR1 SGDLS, CDR2 YYNGEE. V trimming: 0 bases; J trimming: 4 bases; junction bases outside the gene matches: 8. The CDR3 is 16 amino acids. The CDR3 sequence: CASSVVDGGAGETQYF. The CDR3 bases are TGTGCCAGCAGCGTAGTTGACGGGGGGGCAGGAGAGACCCAGTACTTC.

J is TRBJ2-2 and V is TRBV19, with 9 bases matching TRBD2. V trimming: 7 bases; J trimming: 4 bases; junction bases outside the gene matches: 7. Germline V CDR1 and CDR2: LNHDA, SQIVND (reference sequence). The CDR3 has 15 amino acids. The CDR3 is CASKWGSGGTGELFF. The CDR3 DNA follows: TGTGCCAGTAAATGGGGTAGCGGGGGCACCGGGGAGCTGTTTTTT.

The V and J genes are TRBV6-5 and TRBJ2-3, with a possible D match to TRBD2 (6 bases). CDR3 length: 11 amino acids. Germline V CDR1 and CDR2: MNHEY, SVGAGI. Between the trimmed V and J ends, which lost 4 bases and 12 bases, there was a span of 11 bases. DNA for the CDR3: TGTGCCAGCAGTTCCCCAGCGGGCCAGTATTTT. It translates to CASSSPAGQYF.

The chain joins TRBV14 to TRBJ2-7; 11 positions match TRBD2. This CDR3 region has 15 residues. The germline gives CDR1 SGHDN, CDR2 FVKESK. The junction had 5 bases not matched to a gene; V was cut back by 4 bases and J by 3 bases. For the CDR3, the DNA is TGTGCCAGCAGCCCCAGACTAGCGGGGAACTACGAGCAGTACTTC. Protein: CASSPRLAGNYEQYF. Supplemented by reference TRBV14 and TRBJ2-7, the full variable domain reads EAGVTQFPSHSVIEKGQTVTLRCDPISGHDNLYWYRRVMGKEIKFLLHFVKESKQDESGMPNNRFLAERTGGTYSTLKVQPAELEDSGVYFCASSPRLAGNYEQYFGPGTRLTVT.

The chain recombines TRBV4-1 with TRBJ2-7, with 9 bases identical to TRBD2. V lost 0 bases to trimming and J lost 2 bases; unmatched junction nucleotides: 8. This CDR3 has 17 residues. CDR1 is MGHRA and CDR2 is YSYEKL in the germline V gene. The CDR3 nucleotides read TGCGCCAGCAGCCAAGACCCTCAGCGGGGGGTTACCTACGAGCAGTACTTC. Protein sequence: CASSQDPQRGVTYEQYF.

V is TRBV6-6 and J is TRBJ1-2, with a possible D match to TRBD1 (6 bases). Germline loops: CDR1 MNHNY, CDR2 SVGAGI (reference sequence). Trimming stripped 0 bases from V and 4 bases from J, with 15 bases between. This CDR3 is 16 amino acids long. CDR3 region: CASSYSFGRGFYGYTF. The DNA for the CDR3 is TGTGCCAGCAGTTACTCTTTTGGCAGGGGATTCTATGGCTACACCTTC.

As concerns this clone: One junction end does not reproduce the germline sequence, and a read error may be involved. The chain employs TRBV4-1 and TRBJ1-4, with 8 bases fitting TRBD1. The CDR3 consists of 17 residues. Germline V gene lookup returns CDR1 MGHRA and CDR2 YSYEKL. CDR3 amino acids: CASSQGPRAGGSEKLFF. CDR3 coding DNA: TGCGCCAGCAGTCAAGGTCCCCGTGCAGGGGGCTCTGAAAAACTGTTTTTT.

This clone was seen a single time. The chain is built from TRBV7-9 and TRBJ2-1; 10 bases map to TRBD2. The CDR3 length is 17 residues. Germline V gives CDR1 SEHNR, CDR2 FQNEAQ (reference sequence). V lost 1 base, J lost 5 bases, and 8 bases stayed unmatched. This CDR3 reads CASSLEASGRNNNEQFF. The DNA of the CDR3 is TGTGCCAGCAGCTTAGAGGCTAGCGGGAGAAATAACAATGAGCAGTTCTTC.

V gene TRBV7-6 combines with J gene TRBJ2-3; a possible D gene is TRBD2 (5 bases). CDR1 SGHVS and CDR2 FNYEAQ come from the germline V gene. V lost 1 base, J lost 7 bases, and 27 bases lay in between. The CDR3 extends over 19 amino acids. Here the CDR3 DNA reads TGTGCCAGCAGCTTAGGCAAACTTCTAGCCCCCTATCCTACAAATACGCAGTATTTT. Translated, it gives CASSLGKLLAPYPTNTQYF.

The chain combines TRBV7-8 with TRBJ1-2; a weak D match, TRBD1 (6 bases). The CDR3 length is 14 residues. V was cut by 1 base and J by 3 bases, with 9 bases left in between. CDR1 is SGHVS and CDR2 is FQNEAQ in the germline V gene. CDR3 DNA: TGTGCCAGCAGCTTAGTTCGGACAGACTATGGCTACACCTTC. Encoded protein: CASSLVRTDYGYTF.